This record covers a single T cell receptor beta chain. This clone was counted at least ten times. The antigen it recognizes is unknown. Per-base quality was not reported, and no clone a single base away is much larger than it. Other DNA sequences in the same sample also yield this CDR3. The germline V and J ends show losses of 1 base and 1 base respectively, and no gene match explains 0 bases of the junction. Sequences MGHRA (CDR1) and YSYEKL (CDR2) are obtained from the germline V gene. Including cysteine and phenylalanine, the CDR3 has 15 amino acids. Only the CDR3 DNA stays, 45 bases, in frame from base 1. These data belong to a study of blood T cell repertoires in COVID-19 (dated by TCRdb to the early 2020s). For the study in its entirety: Collaborator samples came from the United States, Italy and Spain and covered acute and convalescent phases of COVID-19. The prospective study material was composed of cDNA or gDNA derived from T cells, B-cell-depleted T cells, or PBMCs. Deeply sampled blood TCRbeta repertoires from subjects exposed to, actively infected with, or recovered from COVID-19 were included in the dataset. A freely available public database, intended as a resource for researchers studying the immune response to SARS-CoV-2, is where the repertoires were released. Samples were obtained from the ongoing ImmuneRACE study (first 160 participants) and from 1,254 subjects provided by 6 global collaborators. Sample metadata almost always included a de-identified subject ID, COVID-19 status, age in years and sex. HLA class I and class II types, where available, came from metadata supplied by the sample provider rather than from assay-based typing. Results and caveats for the whole study, not just this receptor: How much clinical and demographic metadata was included differed by source and by participant, and the metadata was provided uncurated.

TCRbeta CDR3 regions were amplified from genomic DNA by means of the immunoSEQ Assay, a bias-controlled multiplex PCR. In the authors' own workflow: The number of nucleated cells in each sample was estimated from the amplification of reference gene primers within the assay. Sequence reads were collapsed and filtered to measure the absolute abundance of every unique TCRbeta CDR3 rearrangement. For each sample, productive Simpson clonality was calculated as the square root of Simpson's diversity index over productive rearrangements. TCRdb obtained this table from immuneACCESS and retained in-frame rearrangements with V and J assigned. These tables miss some clones; where compared with another copy, unresolved V genes account for less than half of the shortfall, and the remainder is unexplained. For V, J and clone size, that table is used; D and trimming come from the DNA. The sample contains some 250,000 clones, approximately 83% of them found a single time. The ten most abundant clones make up over 7.5% of the sample.

The collaborating institutions used their own protocols to collect whole blood in K2EDTA tubes. For TCRbeta analysis, collaborator samples were shipped as frozen whole blood, as isolated PBMCs, or as DNA extracted from either sample type. Sequencing was performed on peripheral blood. The receptor was isolated from a woman of 80 years or more with acute or convalescent COVID-19. Recombination connected TRBV4-1 to TRBJ1-3; 8 bases in the junction line up with TRBD1. The CDR3 region reads CASSQGTGSGNTIYF. Here is the DNA: TGCGCCAGCAGCCAAGGGACAGGGTCTGGAAACACCATATATTTT.